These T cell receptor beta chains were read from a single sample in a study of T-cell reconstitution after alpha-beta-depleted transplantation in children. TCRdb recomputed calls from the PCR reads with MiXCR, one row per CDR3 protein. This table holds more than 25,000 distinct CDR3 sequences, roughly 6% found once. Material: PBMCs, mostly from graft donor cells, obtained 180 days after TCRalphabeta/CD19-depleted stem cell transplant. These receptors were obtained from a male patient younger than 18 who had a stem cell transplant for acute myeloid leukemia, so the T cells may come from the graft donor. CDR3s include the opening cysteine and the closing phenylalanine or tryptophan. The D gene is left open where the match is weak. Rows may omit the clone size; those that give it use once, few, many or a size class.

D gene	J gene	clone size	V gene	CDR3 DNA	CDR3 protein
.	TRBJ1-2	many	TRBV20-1	TGCAGTGCCAGGGATAACTATGGCTACACCTTC	CSARDNYGYTF
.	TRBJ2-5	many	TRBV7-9	TGTGCCAGCAGCTCCCAGGGCAAGGGGACCCAGTACTTC	CASSSQGKGTQYF
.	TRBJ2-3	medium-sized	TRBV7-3	TGTGCCAGCAGCTCCGACGTAACAGATACGCAGTATTTT	CASSSDVTDTQYF
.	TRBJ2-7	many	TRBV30	TGTGCCTGGACTAGTTCGTACGAGCAGTACTTC	CAWTSSYEQYF
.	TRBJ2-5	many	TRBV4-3	TGCGCCAGCAGCCAAGATCTTGGCATTCTGGGCAAAGAGACCCAGTACTTC	CASSQDLGILGKETQYF
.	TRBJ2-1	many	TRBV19	TGTGCCAGTAAATGGTATATCACAGGGTTGGATGAGCAGTTCTTC	CASKWYITGLDEQFF
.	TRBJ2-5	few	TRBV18	TGTGCCAGCTCATCTTCAGAATTGACGGAGACCCAGTACTTC	CASSSSELTETQYF
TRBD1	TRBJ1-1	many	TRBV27	TGTGCCAGCAGTTTGTCACCGGGACAGGGGGCGTCTTGGAGGGGCACTGAAGCTTTCTTT	CASSLSPGQGASWRGTEAFF
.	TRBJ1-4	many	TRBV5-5	TGTGCCAGCAGCTCGACCTCAGGGTCCCCAACTAATGAAAAACTGTTTTTT	CASSSTSGSPTNEKLFF
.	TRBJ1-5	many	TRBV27	TGTGCCAGCAGTTTACAGGGTGGTCGGGGGGGCTTGGGCAATCAGCCCCAGCATTTT	CASSLQGGRGGLGNQPQHF
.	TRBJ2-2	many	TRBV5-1	TGCGCCAGCAGCTTCGACTCCACCGGGGAGCTGTTTTTT	CASSFDSTGELFF
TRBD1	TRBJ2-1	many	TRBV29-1	TGCAGCGTAGCGGGACAGGGAAATGAGCAGTTCTTC	CSVAGQGNEQFF
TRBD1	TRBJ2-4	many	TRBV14	TGTGCCAGCAGCCAACTGACAGGGGAAAAGAGGTACTTC	CASSQLTGEKRYF
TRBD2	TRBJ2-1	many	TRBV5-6	TGTGCCAGCAGCCACGGACTAGCGGGAGGGTTCTCGGGCAATGAGCAGTTCTTC	CASSHGLAGGFSGNEQFF
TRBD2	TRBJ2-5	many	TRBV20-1	TGCAGTGCTAGAGTGCCCAGCGGGGGCCTTCAAGAGACCCAGTACTTC	CSARVPSGGLQETQYF
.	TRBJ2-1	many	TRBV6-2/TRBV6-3	TGTGCCAGCAGTTACTCGCGAGTCAATGAGCAGTTCTTC	CASSYSRVNEQFF
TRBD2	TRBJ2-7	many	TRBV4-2	TGTGCCAGCAGCCGGGAGGGGAGCTCCTACGAGCAGTACTTC	CASSREGSSYEQYF
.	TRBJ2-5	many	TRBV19	TGTGCCAGTAGTTCTGGGGGCAGGAGAGAAGAGACCCAGTACTTC	CASSSGGRREETQYF
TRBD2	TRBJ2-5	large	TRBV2	TGTGCCAGCAATGGACTAGCGATGGAGACCCAGTACTTC	CASNGLAMETQYF
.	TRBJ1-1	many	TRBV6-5	TGTGCCAGCAGTTTCCGCTTATGGGGGAACACTGAAGCTTTCTTT	CASSFRLWGNTEAFF
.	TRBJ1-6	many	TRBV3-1	TGTGCCAGCAGCCAAAAGGGGGGATCACCCCTCCACTTT	CASSQKGGSPLHF
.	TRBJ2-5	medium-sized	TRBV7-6	TGTGCCTCCAGGGAAGGAGAGACCCAGTACTTC	CASREGETQYF
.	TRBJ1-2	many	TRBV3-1	TGTGCCAGCAGACCCGTTGGGGACCTTAACTATGGCTACACCTTC	CASRPVGDLNYGYTF
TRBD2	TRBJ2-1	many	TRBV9	TGTGCCAGCAGGGGCGGGACTAGCGGGTTGAATGAGCAGTTCTTC	CASRGGTSGLNEQFF
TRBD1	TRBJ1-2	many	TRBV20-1	TGCAGTGCTACGATACAGGGGGCCCATGGCTACACCTTC	CSATIQGAHGYTF
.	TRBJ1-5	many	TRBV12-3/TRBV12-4	TGTGCCAGCAGCCGCGACGGACTGGAGCCCCAGCATTTT	CASSRDGLEPQHF
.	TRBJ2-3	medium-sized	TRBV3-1	TGTGCCAGCAGCCAATTTGCGGCCGGAAGCACAGATACGCAGTATTTT	CASSQFAAGSTDTQYF
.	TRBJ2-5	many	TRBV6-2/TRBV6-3	TGTGCCAGCAGTTCACAGGGATTCCAAGAGACCCAGTACTTC	CASSSQGFQETQYF
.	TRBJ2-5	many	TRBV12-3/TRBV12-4	TGTGCCAGCAGACGACAGTCCCAAGAGACCCAGTACTTC	CASRRQSQETQYF
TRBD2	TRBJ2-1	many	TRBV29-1	TGCAGCGTTGAAGGCGGGACTAGCGGTTACAATGAGCAGTTCTTC	CSVEGGTSGYNEQFF
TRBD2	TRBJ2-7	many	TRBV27	TGTGCCAGCAGGCGGACTAGCGGGAGGGGAAACTACGAGCAGTACTTC	CASRRTSGRGNYEQYF
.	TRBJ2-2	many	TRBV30	TGTGCCTGGAGTCCGTGGACGGACACCGGGGAGCTGTTTTTT	CAWSPWTDTGELFF
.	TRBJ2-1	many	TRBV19	TGTGCCAGTAGTATCTACTTCTCACCGGGACTCTACAATGAGCAGTTCTTC	CASSIYFSPGLYNEQFF
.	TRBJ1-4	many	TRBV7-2	TGTGCCAGCAGCTACCTCCTACAGGCGGAACTGTTTTTT	CASSYLLQAELFF
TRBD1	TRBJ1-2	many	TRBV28	TGTGCCAGCAGTTTCCCTCGAACAGGGGCTTCTGGCTACACCTTC	CASSFPRTGASGYTF
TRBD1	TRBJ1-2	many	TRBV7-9	TGTGCCAGCAGCTTCTTACAGGGGAACTATGGCTACACCTTC	CASSFLQGNYGYTF
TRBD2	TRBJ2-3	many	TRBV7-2	TGTGCCAGCAGCGCTAGCGGGAGGGGAGAGGGGACAGATACGCAGTATTTT	CASSASGRGEGTDTQYF
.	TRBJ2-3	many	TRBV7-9	TGTGCCAGCAGCAAATCGGGAGTGACAGATACGCAGTATTTT	CASSKSGVTDTQYF
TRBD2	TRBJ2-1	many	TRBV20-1	TGCAGTACCAACAAGCGGGAGGGCCGGGGGGATGAGCAGTTCTTC	CSTNKREGRGDEQFF
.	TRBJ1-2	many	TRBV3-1	TGTGCCAGCAGCCCAGGGGCAGGTTCCTATGGCTACACCTTC	CASSPGAGSYGYTF
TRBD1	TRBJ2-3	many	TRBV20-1	TGCAGTGCAACAACAGGGGGCGACCAGGCAGATACGCAGTATTTT	CSATTGGDQADTQYF
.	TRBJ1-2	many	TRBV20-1	TGCAGTGCTAGAGGCACGGTGGGGTATGGCTACACCTTC	CSARGTVGYGYTF
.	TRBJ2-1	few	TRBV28	TGTGCCAGCAGTCCCGGGACACCATTTTACAATGAGCAGTTCTTC	CASSPGTPFYNEQFF
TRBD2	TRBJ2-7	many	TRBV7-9	TGTGCCAGCAGCTTAGGACTAGCGGGACACGAGCAGTACTTC	CASSLGLAGHEQYF
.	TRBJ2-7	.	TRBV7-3	TGTGCCAGCAGCCCCCACGGGAGGGGGCCCCTCTACGAGCAGTACTTC	CASSPHGRGPLYEQYF